The 17 T cell receptor beta chains given below trace back to one sample, sequenced in a study of blood T cell repertoires in COVID-19. The data were produced by immunoSEQ multiplex PCR, yet TCRdb's version contains in-frame clones alone and is incomplete. Of about 140,000 clones in the sample, 84% were seen once. Sequenced sample: peripheral blood. Receptors were obtained from a young man with COVID-19, enrolled during active disease.

The chain carries TRBV24-1 and TRBJ2-7; the match to TRBD2 covers 9 bases. Losses at the gene ends were 2 bases for V and 5 bases for J; bases not matched to a gene: 6. CDR1 KGHDR and CDR2 SFDVKD come from the germline V gene. The CDR3 spans 15 residues. The CDR3 is CATSDSGTSFNEQYF. The DNA of the CDR3 is TGTGCCACCAGTGATTCCGGGACTAGCTTCAACGAGCAGTACTTC.

The chain employs TRBV11-2 and TRBJ2-5; D remains unclear. CDR1 and CDR2 (germline): SGHAT, FQNNGV. The V end was cut by 1 base, the J end by 8 bases, with 14 bases between. This CDR3 contains 14 residues. CDR3 DNA: TGTGCCAGCAGCTTAGGTCTGGTAAGAGATACCCAGTACTTC. Translated: CASSLGLVRDTQYF.

The chain combines TRBV21-1 with TRBJ1-5. TRBV21-1 is labeled a pseudogene. The CDR3 has 16 amino acids. The CDR3 is CASSKDSREPNQPQHF. CDR3 sequence (DNA): TGTGCCAGCAGCAAAGATTCCCGGGAACCCAATCAGCCCCAGCATTTT.

J is TRBJ1-1 and V is TRBV2, with D perhaps TRBD1 (5 bases). This CDR3 has 13 amino acids. In germline, CDR1 is SNHLY, CDR2 FYNNEI. V lost 8 bases, J lost 4 bases, and 14 bases lay in between. The CDR3 sequence is CASRGEEGTEAFF. DNA for the CDR3: TGTGCCAGCCGGGGGGAGGAGGGCACTGAAGCTTTCTTT.

This CDR3 reads CAWSPDSSNEKLFF. The CDR3 coding sequence is TGTGCCTGGAGTCCAGACAGCTCCAATGAAAAACTGTTTTTT. The J gene is TRBJ1-4, the V gene TRBV30, with D tentatively TRBD1 (5 bases). Trimming removed 2 bases at V and 5 bases at J, with 12 bases between. The germline CDR1 and CDR2 sequences are GTSNPN and SVGIG (reference sequence). CDR3 length: 14 residues.

The sample holds one count of this clone. The chain uses TRBV28 and TRBJ1-4; TRBD1 agrees at 8 bases. Germline V gives CDR1 MDHEN, CDR2 SYDVKM. The CDR3 runs to 14 residues. V lost 7 bases and J lost 5; bases outside the gene matches: 6. The CDR3, as DNA: TGTGCCAGCAATTCGGGACAGGTGAATGAAAAACTGTTTTTT. Its translation is CASNSGQVNEKLFF.

V gene TRBV19 combines with J gene TRBJ2-1, with 8 bases that match TRBD1. This CDR3 region has 16 residues. Germline values: CDR1 LNHDA, CDR2 SQIVND (reference sequence). With 4 bases clipped from V and 11 bases from J, the junction kept 16 bases outside the gene matches. DNA for the CDR3: TGTGCCAGTAGTAAGGCTTCAGACAGGGGATCCTCTCAGCAGTTCTTC. It codes for CASSKASDRGSSQQFF.

As to this clone: Its ends do not fully match the called genes, so a read error is possible. The chain uses TRBV6-5 and TRBJ2-7; D may be TRBD1 (5 bases). This CDR3 is built from 11 residues. Germline values: CDR1 MNHEY, CDR2 SVGAGI. The CDR3 loop reads CATRFRGLPNF. The CDR3 region has the DNA TGTGCCACCCGATTTAGGGGTCTCCCAAACTTC.

The CDR3 region is CASSLGLAAGNEQFF. Here the CDR3 DNA reads TGTGCCAGCAGCTTAGGACTAGCGGCTGGGAATGAGCAGTTCTTC. J is TRBJ2-1 and V is TRBV7-6; 9 bases are shared with TRBD2. The CDR3 length is 15 residues. Germline trimming cut 1 base from V and 7 bases from J; bases unmatched to any gene: 5. The germline V gene has CDR1 SGHVS and CDR2 FNYEAQ.

This rearrangement joins TRBV5-1 to TRBJ2-1; D unclear. The CDR3 sequence is 14 residues long. V was shortened by 5 bases and J by 4 bases, with 13 bases between the two germline ends. Germline V gene data show CDR1 as SGHRS and CDR2 as YFSETQ. CDR3 DNA sequence: TGCGCCAGCAGAGAACAGAGCATATACAATGAGCAGTTCTTC. Encoded protein: CASREQSIYNEQFF.

J is TRBJ2-7 and V is TRBV6-5, with a weak D call TRBD2 (7 bases). The CDR3 spans 15 residues. The germline gives CDR1 MNHEY, CDR2 SVGAGI. V was shortened by 6 bases and J by 5 bases, with 20 bases between the two germline ends. The CDR3 here is CASRKGGRGSHEQYF. CDR3 DNA sequence: TGTGCCAGCAGAAAAGGGGGACGCGGGAGCCACGAGCAGTACTTC.

V is TRBV7-8 and J is TRBJ2-2; perhaps TRBD1 as D (5 bases). The V gene's germline CDR1 is SGHVS and CDR2 FQNEAQ. The CDR3 length is 15 residues. The V end was cut by 10 bases, the J end by 2 bases, with 17 bases between. CDR3 nucleotides: TGTGCCATTGATGGGGCAGGAGATAACACCGGGGAGCTGTTTTTT. Translating it yields CAIDGAGDNTGELFF. Based on the CDR3 plus reference TRBV7-8 and TRBJ2-2, the full variable domain is GAGVSQSPRYKVAKRGQDVALRCDPISGHVSLFWYQQALGQGPEFLTYFQNEAQLDKSGLPSDRFFAERPEGSVSTLKIQRTQQEDSAVYLCAIDGAGDNTGELFFGEGSRLTVL.

In this sample, this clone turned up once. The CDR3 nucleotides are TGTGCCAGCAGCGTGACAGGTTCAGTTGGTCGGGTCAATGAGCAGTTCTTC. Encoded protein: CASSVTGSVGRVNEQFF. V is TRBV9 and J is TRBJ2-1; a possible D gene is TRBD1 (6 bases). From germline, CDR1 is SGDLS and CDR2 YYNGEE. The CDR3 has 17 amino acids. Trimming cost V 2 bases and J 6 bases, with 21 bases left between them.

This clone was counted a single time. This rearrangement joins TRBV6-5 to TRBJ2-7; no reliable D call. Germline V gene data show CDR1 as MNHEY and CDR2 as SVGAGI. The CDR3 length is 16 residues. V lost 3 bases, J lost 3 bases, and 18 bases lay in between. CDR3 region: CASSYNSAQLIYEQYF. The CDR3 nucleotides read TGTGCCAGCAGTTATAATTCGGCACAGCTTATCTACGAGCAGTACTTC.

This rearrangement joins TRBV3-1 (or the pseudogene TRBV3-2) to TRBJ2-6; D call uncertain. V gave up 4 bases and J gave up 1 base, with 2 bases separating them. Germline CDR1 reads LGHDT; CDR2 reads YNNKEL (reference sequence). The CDR3 contains 13 residues. CDR3 sequence: CASSPSGANVLTF. CDR3 coding DNA: TGTGCCAGCAGCCCATCTGGGGCCAACGTCCTGACTTTC.

V usage is TRBV6-5 and J usage is TRBJ2-2; 10 nucleotides agree with TRBD1. The CDR3 has 15 amino acids. The germline CDR1 and CDR2 sequences are MNHEY and SVGAGI. V dropped 2 bases and J dropped 7; count of bases not matched to a gene: 4. The CDR3 is CASSYGTGAGGELFF. As DNA, the CDR3 is TGTGCCAGCAGTTACGGGACAGGGGCGGGCGGGGAGCTGTTTTTT.

This chain's CDR3 is CASSQGLFRGLAGYEQYF. CDR3 coding DNA: TGCGCCAGCAGCCAAGGTTTATTTCGAGGGCTAGCGGGATACGAGCAGTACTTC. V and J are TRBV4-1 and TRBJ2-7; 9 bases match TRBD2. The CDR3 extends over 18 amino acids. With 1 base clipped from V and 4 bases from J, the junction kept 14 bases outside the gene matches. Germline V gene sequence: CDR1 MGHRA, CDR2 YSYEKL.